The 28 T cell receptor beta chains reported below all come from one sample, sequenced in a study of radiation and T cells in renal cell carcinoma (dated by TCRdb to the early 2020s). The meaning of the sample's time point label: baseline pretreatment blood. According to the study, the label for this sample's treatment or condition signals: 15 Gy SBRT to primary tumor, nephrectomy 4 weeks later. Libraries were constructed by the immunoSEQ multiplex PCR assay. Drawn from immuneACCESS, this table holds only the in-frame rearrangements with V and J called that TCRdb kept. Clones are partly lost; checked studies trace under half to an unresolved V gene and leave the rest unexplained. This sample gives around 140,000 clones in total; roughly 80% of them show up just once. Roughly 25% of the sample rests with the top ten. Sequenced material: blood, taken from a patient whose treatment included radiotherapy and nephrectomy. These receptors came from a woman aged 50 to 60 with renal cell carcinoma.

The chain is built from TRBV2 and TRBJ1-1; no clear D gene. This CDR3 spans 11 amino acids. In germline, CDR1 is SNHLY, CDR2 FYNNEI. Trimming shortened V by 7 bases and J by 3 bases, and 6 bases separated the two germline ends. CDR3 bases: TGTGCCAGCAAGGTGGACACTGAAGCTTTCTTT. Its protein is CASKVDTEAFF. Looking up the rest from reference TRBV2 and TRBJ1-1 gives the full variable domain: EPEVTQTPSHQVTQMGQEVILRCVPISNHLYFYWYRQILGQKVEFLVSFYNNEISEKSEIFDDQFSVERPDGSNFTLKIRSTKLEDSAMYFCASKVDTEAFFGQGTRLTVV.

The chain combines TRBV7-8 with TRBJ2-7; TRBD2 agrees at 10 bases. The CDR3 covers 16 residues. The trim removed 7 bases at V and 5 bases at J, leaving 14 bases unmatched. In germline, CDR1 is SGHVS, CDR2 FQNEAQ. This CDR3 is CASTPSLAGVNHEQYF. The CDR3 bases are TGTGCCAGCACCCCATCCCTAGCGGGAGTCAACCACGAGCAGTACTTC.

In its sample, this clone was seen a few times. V usage is TRBV2 and J usage is TRBJ1-5, with D hard to call. Germline CDR1 SNHLY, CDR2 FYNNEI. The CDR3 is 12 amino acids. With 4 bases removed from V and 4 bases from J, the gap between germline ends came to 5 bases. CDR3 bases: TGTGCCAGCAGTGGAACTAATCAGCCCCAGCATTTT. This translates into CASSGTNQPQHF.

The chain combines TRBV9 with TRBJ1-3; 7 bases are shared with TRBD1. V gave up 0 bases and J gave up 8 bases; unmatched junction bases: 2. Germline values: CDR1 SGDLS, CDR2 YYNGEE. This CDR3 comprises 13 residues. CDR3 protein: CASSVDRGHTIYF. The CDR3 region has the DNA TGTGCCAGCAGCGTAGACAGGGGACACACCATATATTTT.

This clone was picked up a small number of times. The chain is built from TRBV7-9 and TRBJ2-7, with D tentatively TRBD1 (6 bases). Germline V CDR1 and CDR2: SEHNR, FQNEAQ (reference sequence). This CDR3 has 14 amino acids. The germline V and J ends were trimmed by 5 bases and 0 bases, with 11 bases remaining between them. Here the CDR3 DNA reads TGTGCCAGCAGCGTCACAGGGCACTCCTACGAGCAGTACTTC. This gives the protein CASSVTGHSYEQYF.

This chain connects TRBV5-6 to TRBJ2-7; 10 nucleotides match TRBD1. CDR3 size: 13 residues. Germline CDR1 and CDR2: SGHDT and YYEEEE. J lost 7 bases, V lost 6 bases, and 7 bases had no gene match. CDR3 region: CASTGGDRGEQYF. The CDR3, as DNA: TGTGCCAGCACCGGGGGGGACAGGGGTGAGCAGTACTTC.

The rearrangement joins TRBV10-2 to TRBJ2-1, with 7 bases lining up with TRBD1. V lost 6 bases to trimming and J lost 10 bases; unmatched junction nucleotides: 18. The CDR3 is 16 residues long. Germline V gene sequence: CDR1 WSHSY, CDR2 SAAADI. The CDR3 DNA sequence: TGCGCCAGCAGCTCACAACGGAGGACAGGCGCAAGGGAGCAGTTCTTC. This encodes CASSSQRRTGAREQFF.

As concerns this clone: The junction shows a germline mismatch at one end, possibly a read error. The J gene is TRBJ1-5, the V gene TRBV19, with D perhaps matching TRBD1 (5 bases). The germline gives CDR1 LNHDA, CDR2 SQIVND (reference sequence). The CDR3 runs to 15 residues. CDR3 nucleotide sequence: TGTGCCAGTAGCATAGAGTCTGGGACGGGGCAGCCCCAGCATTTT. This sequence encodes CASSIESGTGQPQHF.

The CDR3 spells CSVGLAGVFGHEQFF. CDR3 DNA: TGCAGCGTTGGGCTAGCGGGAGTGTTTGGGCATGAGCAGTTCTTC. The V call is TRBV29-1, the J call TRBJ2-1; TRBD2 matches at 10 bases. The CDR3 totals 15 residues. Germline CDR1 SQVTM, CDR2 ANQGSEA. Trimming removed 4 bases from V and 8 bases from J; junction bases left unmatched: 11.

V usage is TRBV7-9 and J usage is TRBJ2-1; D uncertain. V lost 0 bases and J 6 bases, leaving 9 bases between the germline ends. The germline CDR1 and CDR2 sequences are SEHNR and FQNEAQ (reference sequence). This CDR3 region has 14 residues. CDR3 nucleotides: TGTGCCAGCAGCTTAGCCGGGTTCGGCAATGAGCAGTTCTTC. Amino acids: CASSLAGFGNEQFF.

The chain recombines TRBV5-1 with TRBJ2-7; either TRBD1 or TRBD2 may supply D (5 bases each). Trimming removed 4 bases from V and 4 bases from J, with 15 bases in between. CDR1 is SGHRS and CDR2 is YFSETQ in the germline V gene. The CDR3 consists of 14 residues. CDR3 region: CASSLGDGSYEQYF. The DNA of the CDR3 is TGCGCCAGCAGCCTGGGGGACGGATCATACGAGCAGTACTTC.

CDR3 bases: TGCAGCGCTACGGTAGAGAACACTGAAGCTTTCTTT. This gives the protein CSATVENTEAFF. The chain joins TRBV29-1 to TRBJ1-1; D is uncertain. Between the trimmed V and J ends, which lost 7 bases and 1 base, there was a span of 10 bases. Germline CDR1 and CDR2: SQVTM and ANQGSEA. The CDR3 is 12 amino acids.

The chain employs TRBV9 and TRBJ2-7; 7 bases line up with TRBD1. Germline loops: CDR1 SGDLS, CDR2 YYNGEE. After removal of 3 bases from V and 2 bases from J, the junction contained 11 bases not matched to a gene. The CDR3 extends over 16 amino acids. CDR3 DNA: TGTGCCAGCAGCGGAGAGATCGGGACAGATGCCTACGAGCAGTACTTC. This codes for CASSGEIGTDAYEQYF.

The gene calls are TRBV28 and TRBJ1-2, with 9 bases that match TRBD1. CDR1 is MDHEN, CDR2 SYDVKM, per germline. The V and J ends lost 2 bases and 7 bases, in that order; junction bases with no gene match: 14. The CDR3 consists of 17 residues. The CDR3 spells CASSLRVGQGLRGGYTF. The CDR3 region has the DNA TGTGCCAGCAGTTTACGGGTCGGACAGGGGCTACGCGGTGGCTACACCTTC.

The chain has TRBV6-6 and TRBJ1-2; unclear D gene. The CDR3 sequence is 12 residues long. The ends were cut back, 5 bases at V and 8 bases at J, with 12 bases in the middle. Germline loops: CDR1 MNHNY, CDR2 SVGAGI (reference sequence). CDR3 loop: CASSEDLRGYTF. Written as DNA, the CDR3 is TGTGCCAGCAGTGAGGACCTAAGGGGCTACACCTTC.

CDR3 sequence reads: CASSLVPGEYGYTF. Written as DNA, the CDR3 is TGTGCCAGCAGCTTAGTTCCAGGGGAGTATGGCTACACCTTC. The chain combines TRBV7-2 with TRBJ1-2; TRBD1 might be the D (6 bases). CDR3 length equals 14 residues. Trimming took off 1 base at V and 5 bases at J, with 11 bases between the two ends. Per germline, CDR1 SGHTA and CDR2 FQGNSA.

The CDR3 spells CASSQDRVAQPQHF. The CDR3 bases are TGTGCCAGCAGTCAGGACAGGGTGGCTCAGCCCCAGCATTTT. V is TRBV27 and J is TRBJ1-5; 8 positions agree with TRBD1. The CDR3 runs 14 residues. After removal of 5 bases from V and 6 bases from J, the junction contained 6 bases not matched to a gene. Per the germline V gene, CDR1 is MNHEY and CDR2 is SMNVEV (reference sequence).

V gene TRBV15 combines with J gene TRBJ2-7; 9 bases are shared with TRBD2. Germline loops: CDR1 LNHNV, CDR2 YYDKDF (reference sequence). V shed 3 bases, J shed 2 bases, and the junction held 2 bases outside the gene matches. The CDR3 consists of 14 residues. The CDR3: CATSRTSGPYEQYF. The CDR3 DNA is TGTGCCACCAGCAGGACTAGCGGCCCCTACGAGCAGTACTTC.

The rearrangement uses TRBV5-1 and TRBJ1-3, with TRBD1 as a possible D gene (6 bases). V lost 0 bases, J lost 2 bases, and 9 bases lay in between. Germline-derived CDR1 and CDR2 are SGHRS and YFSETQ. This CDR3 region has 15 residues. The CDR3 loop is CASSLDPGAGNTIYF. The CDR3 nucleotides are TGCGCCAGCAGCTTGGACCCAGGGGCTGGAAACACCATATATTTT.

The chain carries TRBV28 and TRBJ2-7; possibly TRBD1 or TRBD2 for D (5 bases each). CDR3 length: 15 residues. Germline lookup yields CDR1 MDHEN and CDR2 SYDVKM. V lost 5 bases, J lost 2 bases, and 16 bases lay in between. The CDR3 region is CASSLVGVGAYEQYF. In nucleotides, the CDR3 is TGTGCCAGCAGTCTAGTGGGGGTAGGAGCCTACGAGCAGTACTTC.

This CDR3 reads CASSKHYEQYF. CDR3 sequence (DNA): TGTGCCAGCAGCAAACACTACGAGCAGTACTTC. The chain recombines TRBV21-1 with TRBJ2-7; TRBD1, the D gene given by the table, was not confirmed from the DNA. TRBV21-1 is a pseudogene segment. CDR3 length equals 11 residues.

CDR3 nucleotides: TGCGCCAGCAGCTATGGGGTGGGACAGGGGCGGACTGAAGCTTTCTTT. Encoded protein: CASSYGVGQGRTEAFF. The gene calls are TRBV5-1 and TRBJ1-1, with 10 bases that match TRBD1. The CDR3 has 16 amino acids. V lost 3 bases, J lost 5 bases, and 10 bases stayed unmatched. Germline CDR1 is SGHRS and CDR2 is YFSETQ.

This clone has a handful of counts. Written as DNA, the CDR3 is TGTGCCAGCAGCGCCAGGGATATGAACACTGAAGCTTTCTTT. Amino acids: CASSARDMNTEAFF. The rearrangement links TRBV9 to TRBJ1-1; a weak D match, TRBD1 (5 bases). Germline CDR1 and CDR2: SGDLS and YYNGEE. The CDR3 is made up of 14 amino acids. V lost 3 bases to trimming and J lost 0 bases, with 9 bases between them.

This clone has more than one count but fewer than ten. V and J are TRBV28 and TRBJ2-7; 15 bases agree with TRBD2. The CDR3 is 14 amino acids. Germline V lookup: CDR1 MDHEN, CDR2 SYDVKM. Unmatched junction bases numbered 5, after V lost 8 bases and J lost 6 bases. For the CDR3, the DNA is TGTGCCAGCCTCAAGGGACTAGCGGGAGGCGAGCAGTACTTC. It encodes CASLKGLAGGEQYF.

The chain has TRBV9 and TRBJ2-2, with 8 bases aligning to TRBD1. The ends lost 3 bases at V and 0 bases at J; junction bases unmatched: 7. Germline V lookup: CDR1 SGDLS, CDR2 YYNGEE. The CDR3 spans 17 residues. The chain's CDR3 is CASSAGGTGSNTGELFF. The CDR3, as DNA: TGTGCCAGCAGCGCAGGCGGGACAGGCTCGAACACCGGGGAGCTGTTTTTT.

The count of this clone is one. The chain has TRBV7-8 and TRBJ1-1, with 11 positions matching TRBD1. Trimming took 6 bases from V and 4 from J; bases not matched to a gene: 10. CDR3 length equals 16 residues. The germline CDR1 and CDR2 sequences are SGHVS and FQNEAQ. CDR3 loop: CASSSYSGTGGTEAFF. The CDR3 nucleotides read TGTGCCAGCAGTTCCTATTCCGGGACAGGGGGCACTGAAGCTTTCTTT. Full variable domain (remainder filled in from reference TRBV7-8 and TRBJ1-1): GAGVSQSPRYKVAKRGQDVALRCDPISGHVSLFWYQQALGQGPEFLTYFQNEAQLDKSGLPSDRFFAERPEGSVSTLKIQRTQQEDSAVYLCASSSYSGTGGTEAFFGQGTRLTVV.

This clone was observed once. V gene TRBV28 combines with J gene TRBJ1-3; D ambiguous. V lost 5 bases and J lost 0, with 14 bases in between. CDR3 size: 16 residues. In germline, CDR1 is MDHEN, CDR2 SYDVKM. This CDR3 reads CASSLRKTVSGNTIYF. In DNA, the CDR3 is TGTGCCAGCAGTCTCCGCAAGACTGTCTCTGGAAACACCATATATTTT.

The rearrangement joins TRBV9 to TRBJ1-5; no reliable D call. The V gene's germline CDR1 is SGDLS and CDR2 YYNGEE. Deletions cut 0 bases from V and 8 bases from J, with 9 bases between. The CDR3 covers 13 residues. The CDR3 DNA follows: TGTGCCAGCAGCGTAGCAGCCGGCAAGCCCCAGCATTTT. Translation: CASSVAAGKPQHF.